This is a list of T cell receptor beta chains from one sample in a study of neurological immune-mediated disorders. TCRdb redid the calling of the 5' RACE reads with MiXCR, one entry per CDR3 protein. This sample yields roughly 80,000 distinct CDR3 sequences, of which over 15% are seen a single time; 15% belongs to the top ten. Sequences were obtained from PBMCs. The receptors derive from a woman aged 40 to 49 in good health. Each CDR3 is given with its conserved first and last residue. A D gene is named only where the DNA matches it firmly. Some rows have no size entry. The others give once, few or many, or a class for an expanded clone.

TRBD2	TRBV20-1	many	TRBJ2-2	CSASGGANTGELFF	TGCAGTGCCTCCGGGGGGGCGAACACCGGGGAGCTGTTTTTT
TRBD1	TRBV29-1	few	TRBJ1-3	CSVTSGGVGNTIYF	TGCAGCGTTACATCAGGGGGCGTCGGAAACACCATATATTTT
TRBD1	TRBV20-1	many	TRBJ2-5	CSAIRGQGGQETQYF	TGCAGTGCTATACGGGGACAGGGCGGTCAAGAGACCCAGTACTTC
TRBD1	TRBV20-1	few	TRBJ2-3	CSAENRGRGTDTQYF	TGCAGTGCTGAGAACAGGGGCCGGGGCACAGATACGCAGTATTTT
-	TRBV2	-	TRBJ2-6	CASSAAANVLTF	TGTGCCAGCAGTGCAGCGGCCAACGTCCTGACTTTC
TRBD2	TRBV20-1	many	TRBJ2-3	CSALRTSPDTQYF	TGCAGTGCTCTACGGACTAGTCCAGATACGCAGTATTTT
-	TRBV28	many	TRBJ1-4	CASSWGPNGANEKLFF	TGTGCCAGCAGTTGGGGACCTAACGGGGCTAATGAAAAACTGTTTTTT
-	TRBV7-2	many	TRBJ1-3	CASSPRGSDSGNTIYF	TGTGCCAGCAGCCCTAGGGGCAGCGACTCTGGAAACACCATATATTTT
TRBD1	TRBV7-6	many	TRBJ1-1	CASSLGQGTEAFF	TGTGCCAGCAGCCTGGGACAGGGAACTGAAGCTTTCTTT
TRBD2	TRBV2	many	TRBJ2-1	CASRGLAGSYNEQFF	TGTGCCAGCAGGGGGCTAGCGGGGTCCTACAATGAGCAGTTCTTC
-	TRBV2	many	TRBJ2-2	CASSHTGPKNTGELFF	TGTGCCAGCAGCCACACCGGGCCGAAGAACACCGGGGAGCTGTTTTTT
-	TRBV12-3/TRBV12-4	many	TRBJ1-2	CASTETPQRGYTF	TGTGCCAGCACCGAGACACCCCAGAGAGGCTACACCTTC
-	TRBV11-2	many	TRBJ2-2	CASSPGRGRTNTGELFF	TGTGCCAGCAGCCCCGGCCGGGGGCGGACGAACACCGGGGAGCTGTTTTTT
-	TRBV20-1	-	TRBJ2-7	CSAIREPYEQYF	TGCAGTGCTATCCGGGAACCATACGAGCAGTACTTC
-	TRBV5-6	many	TRBJ1-4	CASSLTVNEKLFF	TGTGCCAGCAGCTTGACAGTAAATGAAAAACTGTTTTTT
TRBD2	TRBV7-2	many	TRBJ2-3	CASSLVRAGGPPAQYF	TGTGCCAGCAGCTTAGTCCGGGCGGGGGGGCCCCCGGCGCAGTATTTT
-	TRBV5-5	many	TRBJ2-7	CASTIVGGPRPYEQYF	TGTGCCAGCACCATTGTTGGAGGGCCCCGACCTTACGAGCAGTACTTC
TRBD1	TRBV18	-	TRBJ2-2	CSSSPTGANGELFF	TGTTCCAGCTCACCAACAGGGGCCAACGGGGAGCTGTTTTTT
-	TRBV9	many	TRBJ1-1	CASSVGVGQESTEAFF	TGTGCCAGCAGCGTAGGAGTCGGGCAGGAGTCCACTGAAGCTTTCTTT
-	TRBV5-5	many	TRBJ2-3	CASSFGRGKSSTDTQYF	TGTGCCAGCAGCTTCGGGCGGGGAAAATCTAGCACAGATACGCAGTATTTT
-	TRBV7-3	few	TRBJ2-3	CASSPSDSRSTDTQYF	TGTGCCAGCAGCCCGTCCGACTCAAGGAGCACAGATACGCAGTATTTT
-	TRBV5-6	once	TRBJ2-7	CASSFGSPYEQYF	TGTGCCAGCAGCTTTGGATCTCCCTACGAGCAGTACTTC
-	TRBV5-1	-	TRBJ2-5	CASKVTGTKETQYF	TGCGCCAGCAAAGTAACCGGGACAAAAGAGACCCAGTACTTC
TRBD2	TRBV3-1	many	TRBJ2-5	CASSQDVTSGQETQYF	TGTGCCAGCAGCCAAGATGTAACTAGCGGTCAAGAGACCCAGTACTTC
TRBD2	TRBV2	many	TRBJ2-5	CAGKPGASGGGTQYF	TGTGCCGGCAAACCCGGGGCTAGCGGGGGTGGGACCCAGTACTTC
TRBD1	TRBV18	many	TRBJ1-1	CASSPMGVQGSEAFF	TGTGCCAGCTCACCAATGGGAGTACAGGGGTCAGAAGCTTTCTTT
-	TRBV12-3/TRBV12-4	-	TRBJ1-2	CASSMGLTGYTF	TGTGCCAGCAGTATGGGACTGACCGGCTACACCTTC
-	TRBV19	once	TRBJ1-5	CASSHLAGGNQPQHF	TGTGCCAGTTCCCATCTCGCTGGGGGGAATCAGCCCCAGCATTTT
-	TRBV6-1	many	TRBJ1-6	CASSDGASDYSPLHF	TGTGCCAGCAGTGACGGGGCTTCAGATTATTCACCCCTCCACTTT
TRBD1	TRBV15	-	TRBJ1-4	CATSETGLNEKLFF	TGTGCCACCAGCGAGACAGGGTTAAATGAAAAACTGTTTTTT
-	TRBV20-1	many	TRBJ2-3	CSARAPGARTDTQYF	TGCAGTGCTAGAGCCCCGGGGGCCCGCACAGATACGCAGTATTTT
-	TRBV6-2/TRBV6-3	-	TRBJ2-7	CANRPAGRYYEQYF	TGTGCAAACCGACCTGCGGGCCGCTACTACGAGCAGTACTTC
-	TRBV2	many	TRBJ2-5	CASSVPVGLQETQYF	TGTGCCAGCAGCGTACCAGTAGGGCTACAAGAGACCCAGTACTTC
-	TRBV5-6	many	TRBJ1-1	CASSLTGANTEAFF	TGTGCCAGCAGCTTGACGGGGGCGAACACTGAAGCTTTCTTT
-	TRBV20-1	many	TRBJ1-5	CSAALDRLNQPQHF	TGCAGTGCTGCCTTAGACAGGCTGAATCAGCCCCAGCATTTT
TRBD2	TRBV7-3	-	TRBJ2-3	CASSPNSGGDRDTQYF	TGTGCCAGCAGCCCTAATAGCGGGGGGGACCGAGATACGCAGTATTTT
TRBD1	TRBV5-1	many	TRBJ2-1	CASSPGTGGEDEFF	TGCGCCAGCAGCCCCGGGACAGGGGGGGAGGATGAGTTCTTC
-	TRBV7-2	many	TRBJ2-1	CASSLGGTLSGEQFF	TGTGCCAGCAGCTTAGGGGGGACCCTCTCTGGTGAGCAGTTCTTC
-	TRBV5-1	many	TRBJ2-3	CASTRDHTDTQYF	TGCGCCAGCACCCGGGACCACACAGATACGCAGTATTTT
TRBD1	TRBV5-6	-	TRBJ1-2	CASSLAFTGDGSYGYTF	TGTGCCAGCAGCTTGGCCTTCACAGGGGACGGGAGCTATGGCTACACCTTC
-	TRBV4-2	many	TRBJ1-3	CASSQAGKRSGNTIYF	TGTGCCAGCAGCCAAGCCGGGAAGCGCTCTGGAAACACCATATATTTT
TRBD2	TRBV28	-	TRBJ2-1	CVSSPGLAGGQKREMSSYNEQFF	TGTGTCAGCAGTCCTGGACTAGCGGGGGGGCAGAAACGCGAAATGAGCTCCTACAATGAGCAGTTCTTC
-	TRBV12-3/TRBV12-4	many	TRBJ2-5	CASSPQPRGVKQETQYF	TGTGCCAGCAGTCCTCAACCCCGGGGAGTAAAACAAGAGACCCAGTACTTC
-	TRBV12-3/TRBV12-4	few	TRBJ2-7	CASSLVSVAYEQYF	TGTGCCAGCAGTTTAGTTTCAGTCGCCTACGAGCAGTACTTC
TRBD2	TRBV11-2	many	TRBJ2-7	CASSSLGRLAGGRGEQYF	TGTGCCAGCAGCTCGCTCGGACGGCTAGCGGGGGGCCGGGGCGAGCAGTACTTC
-	TRBV5-1	many	TRBJ2-5	CASNENDKNAVLKETQYF	TGCGCCAGCAACGAAAACGACAAGAATGCGGTATTGAAAGAGACCCAGTACTTC
-	TRBV5-1	few	TRBJ2-1	CASSLKVGGLDEQFF	TGCGCCAGCAGCTTGAAAGTGGGGGGGCTGGATGAGCAGTTCTTC
-	TRBV6-2/TRBV6-3	-	TRBJ2-2	CASSYGRVIILRDPSNTGELFF	TGTGCCAGCAGTTACGGCAGGGTGATAATTTTGCGGGATCCCTCCAACACCGGGGAGCTGTTTTTT
-	TRBV20-1	many	TRBJ2-3	CSATIRQGTDTQYF	TGCAGTGCTACCATCCGACAGGGCACAGATACGCAGTATTTT
TRBD2	TRBV6-4	many	TRBJ2-1	CASSGESGGYNEQFF	TGTGCCAGCAGTGGAGAGAGCGGGGGGTACAATGAGCAGTTCTTC
TRBD1	TRBV9	many	TRBJ1-4	CASAPAGTGEEKLFF	TGTGCCAGCGCTCCCGCCGGGACAGGGGAGGAAAAACTGTTTTTT
TRBD1	TRBV29-1	many	TRBJ2-1	CSVRRQGNDEQFF	TGCAGCGTTAGAAGACAGGGGAACGATGAGCAGTTCTTC
-	TRBV12-3/TRBV12-4	many	TRBJ1-5	CASSLVPWGNSNQPQHF	TGTGCCAGCAGTTTAGTGCCGTGGGGAAATAGCAATCAGCCCCAGCATTTT
-	TRBV7-2	many	TRBJ1-5	CASSLAGVGQPQHF	TGTGCCAGCAGCTTAGCGGGGGTAGGGCAGCCCCAGCATTTT
-	TRBV9	many	TRBJ2-5	CASSVGSGSQETQYF	TGTGCCAGCAGCGTAGGTTCAGGGAGTCAAGAGACCCAGTACTTC